These 27 T cell receptor beta chains were all obtained from the same sample, sequenced in a study of low-dose radiotherapy and immunotherapy resistance in tumors. cDNA synthesis used a TRAV/TRBV-specific primer set for both chains. With a constant-region primer and a V-primer adapter, TCRs were subjected to approximately 21 PCR cycles of amplification. TCRdb passed the reads through MiXCR, listing each CDR3 protein once. The profile covers about 16,000 distinct CDR3 sequences, with around two thirds appearing a single time and 5.5% to 7% taken by the ten largest. The receptors come from a human donor with advanced metastatic prostate, ovarian, gallbladder or colorectal cancer (not recorded which). This table probably holds off-target reads from a library built for another chain.

The chain has TRBV20-1 and TRBJ2-2; the D is unclear. With 4 bases removed from V and 1 base from J, the gap between germline ends came to 16 bases. The length of the CDR3 is 16 residues. Germline V lookup: CDR1 DFQATT, CDR2 SNEGSKA (reference sequence). The CDR3 region has the DNA TGCAGTGCTATCGGTTTCTTTGGAATGAACACCGGGGAGCTGTTTTTT. Translated, it gives CSAIGFFGMNTGELFF.

This rearrangement joins TRBV7-9 to TRBJ2-1, with TRBD1 matching 7 bases. The V gene's germline CDR1 is SEHNR and CDR2 FQNEAQ (reference sequence). V gave up 5 bases and J gave up 8 bases; unmatched junction bases: 15. This CDR3 contains 16 residues. The CDR3: CASSVNRGYYPDEQFF. CDR3 DNA: TGTGCCAGCAGCGTAAACAGGGGCTACTACCCTGATGAGCAGTTCTTC.

The chain has TRBV7-2 and TRBJ1-3; D is unclear. The V and J ends lost 6 bases and 4 bases respectively, with 16 bases between them. The CDR3 extends over 15 amino acids. Germline V gene lookup returns CDR1 SGHTA and CDR2 FQGNSA. CDR3 coding DNA: TGTGCCAGCAGTTTTCTCCGGGCGTTGGGAAACACCATATATTTT. It translates to CASSFLRALGNTIYF.

The rearrangement links TRBV27 to TRBJ2-7, with D tentatively TRBD1 or TRBD2 (5 bases each). Germline V gene lookup returns CDR1 MNHEY and CDR2 SMNVEV (reference sequence). V lost 6 bases and J lost 4, with 10 bases in between. The CDR3 sequence is 12 residues long. For the CDR3, the DNA is TGTGCCAGCAGCCCAGAGGGGTACGAGCAGTACTTC. Translation gives CASSPEGYEQYF.

The chain couples TRBV4-1 to TRBJ2-7; TRBD2 matches at 14 bases. Germline V gene lookup returns CDR1 MGHRA and CDR2 YSYEKL. V lost 4 bases and J lost 0; bases outside the gene matches: 2. The CDR3 spans 16 residues. CDR3 loop: CASSPGLAGVSYEQYF. For the CDR3, the DNA is TGCGCCAGCAGCCCGGGACTAGCGGGAGTCTCCTACGAGCAGTACTTC.

The gene calls are TRBV7-2 and TRBJ2-3; 7 nucleotides match TRBD2. V was pared by 4 bases and J by 4 bases, with 2 bases of the junction left unmatched. In germline, CDR1 is SGHTA, CDR2 FQGNSA. This CDR3 region has 13 residues. The CDR3 region is CASSSSGADTQYF. CDR3 coding DNA: TGTGCCAGCAGCTCTAGCGGAGCAGATACGCAGTATTTT. Based on the CDR3 plus reference TRBV7-2 and TRBJ2-3, the full variable domain is GAGVSQSPSNKVTEKGKDVELRCDPISGHTALYWYRQSLGQGLEFLIYFQGNSAPDKSGLPSDRFSAERTGGSVSTLTIQRTQQEDSAVYLCASSSSGADTQYFGPGTRLTVL.

The rearrangement uses TRBV10-2 and TRBJ2-2; D ambiguous. Germline-derived CDR1 and CDR2 are WSHSY and SAAADI. There are 14 residues in the CDR3. V was cut by 7 bases and J by 7 bases, with 16 bases left in between. DNA of the CDR3: TGCGCCAGCACGCCAGCACCCGAGTACGGGGAGCTGTTTTTT. It is translated as CASTPAPEYGELFF.

This clonotype appeared a single time. The V and J genes are TRBV6-6 and TRBJ2-5; 7 bases match TRBD1. Germline CDR1 and CDR2: MNHNY and SVGAGI (reference sequence). The length of the CDR3 is 13 residues. V shed 6 bases, J shed 2 bases, and the junction held 3 bases outside the gene matches. The CDR3 bases are TGTGCCAGCAGGAGGGGACAGCAAGAGACCCAGTACTTC. Amino acid sequence: CASRRGQQETQYF.

V is TRBV7-3 and J is TRBJ2-5; 7 bases are shared with TRBD2. V lost 4 bases, J lost 5 bases, and 10 bases stayed unmatched. The length of the CDR3 is 15 residues. Germline V CDR1 and CDR2: SGHTA, FQGTGA. DNA of the CDR3: TGTGCCAGCAGCTCGATAGCGGGCTTGGGTGAGACCCAGTACTTC. Its translation is CASSSIAGLGETQYF.

The CDR3, as DNA: TGTGCCAGCAGCTTAGGAGGGGAACCCCAAGAGACCCAGTACTTC. Translation gives CASSLGGEPQETQYF. The chain recombines TRBV7-9 with TRBJ2-5; D may be TRBD1 or TRBD2 (5 bases each). The germline V and J ends were trimmed by 1 base and 1 base, with 10 bases remaining between them. CDR1 SEHNR and CDR2 FQNEAQ come from the germline V gene (reference sequence). The CDR3 has 15 residues.

The chain carries TRBV29-1 and TRBJ1-2, with 7 positions matching TRBD1. Germline assignment: CDR1 SQVTM and CDR2 ANQGSEA. This CDR3 has 13 amino acids. The V and J ends lost 0 bases and 4 bases, in that order; junction bases with no gene match: 2. In DNA, the CDR3 is TGCAGCGTTGAAGAGAGGGACAGCTATGGCTACACCTTC. Its translation: CSVEERDSYGYTF.

V usage is TRBV5-1 and J usage is TRBJ2-7; 11 positions match TRBD1. Trimming at V came to 0 bases and at J to 9 bases, leaving 8 bases not matched to a gene. The CDR3 length is 15 residues. Germline V gene data show CDR1 as SGHRS and CDR2 as YFSETQ. CDR3: CASSLDTRTGGLQYF. The DNA for the CDR3 is TGCGCCAGCAGCTTGGATACCCGGACAGGGGGCCTGCAGTACTTC.

The sample holds a few counts of this clonotype. This chain connects TRBV11-2 to TRBJ2-7, with D perhaps assigned TRBD1 or TRBD2 (5 bases each). The V gene's germline CDR1 is SGHAT and CDR2 FQNNGV. The CDR3 totals 14 residues. The V gene lost 5 bases and the J gene lost 3 bases, with 14 bases spanning the gap. The CDR3 bases are TGTGCCAGCAGCCGTTCGGGACCAGGCTACGAGCAGTACTTC. The encoded protein is CASSRSGPGYEQYF.

The chain couples TRBV5-1 to TRBJ1-3; D gene unclear. CDR1 SGHRS and CDR2 YFSETQ come from the germline V gene. The CDR3 spans 14 residues. The V end lost 7 bases, the J end lost 1 base, and 12 bases lay between the germline ends. The CDR3 reads CASRPIGSGNTIYF. CDR3 sequence (DNA): TGCGCCAGCCGTCCGATAGGGTCTGGAAACACCATATATTTT.

V gene TRBV5-1 combines with J gene TRBJ1-2; the D gene is possibly TRBD1 (6 bases). Germline CDR1 SGHRS, CDR2 YFSETQ. V lost 4 bases to trimming and J lost 8 bases, with 18 bases between them. The CDR3 loop spans 14 amino acids. CDR3 coding DNA: TGCGCCAGCAGCCCCCCAGGGCAGGGGCACGGCTACACCTTC. Its translation: CASSPPGQGHGYTF.

This clonotype has just a few counts. The chain carries TRBV28 and TRBJ2-7; 10 bases fit TRBD2. The germline V gene encodes CDR1 MDHEN and CDR2 SYDVKM. This CDR3 spans 14 amino acids. V shed 6 bases, J shed 0 bases, and the junction held 2 bases outside the gene matches. The CDR3 bases are TGTGCCAGCAGGAGCGGGAGGGGCTCCTACGAGCAGTACTTC. It yields the protein CASRSGRGSYEQYF.

The chain links TRBV19 to TRBJ1-5; D perhaps matches TRBD1 (5 bases). The V gene lost 3 bases and the J gene lost 7 bases, with 13 bases spanning the gap. CDR3 length equals 14 residues. Germline V gives CDR1 LNHDA, CDR2 SQIVND (reference sequence). CDR3 nucleotides: TGTGCCAGTAGTATGAGGGGCCCCCTGCAGCCCCAGCATTTT. Protein sequence: CASSMRGPLQPQHF.

This chain uses TRBV18 with TRBJ2-3, with TRBD1 identical over 7 bases. The CDR3 covers 16 residues. Germline V CDR1 and CDR2: KGHSH, LQKENI. Trimming cost V 2 bases and J 2 bases; bases outside gene matches: 7. CDR3 region: CASSPGNRGNTDTQYF. The DNA for the CDR3 is TGTGCCAGCTCACCAGGAAACAGGGGAAACACAGATACGCAGTATTTT.

CDR3: CASSLYPVGAGELFF. The CDR3 DNA reads TGTGCCAGCAGCTTGTACCCGGTTGGGGCCGGGGAGCTGTTTTTT. This sequence joins TRBV5-8 and TRBJ2-2; D uncertain. The germline gives CDR1 SGHTS, CDR2 YDEGEE. There are 15 residues in the CDR3. V dropped 1 base and J dropped 6 bases, with 13 bases sitting between them.

This clonotype was seen more than once but under ten times. The chain is built from TRBV6-2 or TRBV6-3 and TRBJ1-2; the D gene is possibly TRBD1 (5 bases). Trimming shortened V by 8 bases and J by 2 bases, and 15 bases separated the two germline ends. From germline, CDR1 is MNHEY and CDR2 SVGEGT. The CDR3 has 14 residues. As DNA, the CDR3 is TGTGCCAGCCGTGACCCGGGACTCAACTATGGCTACACCTTC. Protein: CASRDPGLNYGYTF.

This chain links TRBV6-2 or TRBV6-3 with TRBJ2-7, with D unclear. V lost 6 bases, J lost 3 bases, and 3 bases lay in between. Germline assignment: CDR1 MNHEY and CDR2 SVGEGT. CDR3 size: 10 residues. The CDR3 DNA follows: TGTGCCAGCAGCCACTACGAGCAGTACTTC. As protein: CASSHYEQYF.

V and J are TRBV30 and TRBJ2-1; D is unresolved. V was clipped by 0 bases and J by 15 bases, with 15 bases between them. The germline CDR1 and CDR2 sequences are GTSNPN and SVGIG (reference sequence). This CDR3 has 12 amino acids. DNA for the CDR3: TGTGCCTGGAGTGTTAGGCAAACGGTTCCGTTCTTC. Protein: CAWSVRQTVPFF.

This chain links TRBV12-3 or TRBV12-4 with TRBJ1-1; D is unclear. The V end lost 8 bases, the J end lost 0 bases, and 13 bases lay between the germline ends. This CDR3 region has 14 residues. CDR3 amino acids: CASGKQPMNTEAFF. The CDR3, as DNA: TGTGCCAGCGGTAAACAGCCGATGAACACTGAAGCTTTCTTT.

The V call is TRBV28, the J call TRBJ1-1; D gene uncertain. The CDR3 is made up of 16 amino acids. Germline V gene data show CDR1 as MDHEN and CDR2 as SYDVKM. V was trimmed by 6 bases and J by 4 bases, leaving 21 bases between them. In DNA, the CDR3 is TGTGCCAGCAGGAAATGGGGTATAGTGAATCCCACTGAAGCTTTCTTT. Amino acid sequence: CASRKWGIVNPTEAFF.

The V gene is TRBV7-9, the J gene TRBJ2-2; D remains ambiguous. The CDR3 covers 13 residues. CDR1 is SEHNR, CDR2 FQNEAQ, per germline (reference sequence). V shed 3 bases and J shed 6 bases, with 8 bases lying between them. The CDR3 DNA sequence: TGTGCCAGCAGCTTTTCGGTGTCCGGGGAGCTGTTTTTT. This sequence encodes CASSFSVSGELFF.

The rearrangement links TRBV4-2 to TRBJ2-7; no reliable D call. V was cut by 0 bases and J by 0 bases, with 6 bases left in between. The CDR3 is 14 residues long. CDR1 is LGHNA, CDR2 YNFKEQ, per germline. The CDR3 sequence: CASSQDTASYEQYF. The CDR3 nucleotides read TGTGCCAGCAGCCAAGATACAGCCTCCTACGAGCAGTACTTC.

J is TRBJ1-5 and V is TRBV29-1; D gene ambiguous. The length of the CDR3 is 14 residues. Germline V gene sequence: CDR1 SQVTM, CDR2 ANQGSEA. V was cut by 6 bases and J by 4 bases, with 16 bases left in between. This chain's CDR3 is CSVTEQPGNQPQHF. The DNA for the CDR3 is TGCAGCGTGACCGAGCAGCCCGGGAATCAGCCCCAGCATTTT.